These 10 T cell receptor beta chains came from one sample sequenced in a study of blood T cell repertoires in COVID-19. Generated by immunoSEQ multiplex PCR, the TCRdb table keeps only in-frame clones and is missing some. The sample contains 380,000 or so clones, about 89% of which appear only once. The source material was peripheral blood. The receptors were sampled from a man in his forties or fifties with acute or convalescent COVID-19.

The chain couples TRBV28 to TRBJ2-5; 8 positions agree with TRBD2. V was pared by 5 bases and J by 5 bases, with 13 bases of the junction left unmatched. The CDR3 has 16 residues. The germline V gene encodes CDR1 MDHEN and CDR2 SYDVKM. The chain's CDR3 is CASSPFSSGEAETQYF. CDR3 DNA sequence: TGTGCCAGCAGTCCCTTTAGTAGCGGGGAAGCGGAGACCCAGTACTTC.

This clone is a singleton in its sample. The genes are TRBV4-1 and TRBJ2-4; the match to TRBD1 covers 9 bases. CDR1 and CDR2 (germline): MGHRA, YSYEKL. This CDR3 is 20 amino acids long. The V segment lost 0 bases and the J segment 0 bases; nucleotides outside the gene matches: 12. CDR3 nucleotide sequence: TGCGCCAGCAGCCAAGAAGGCCGTACCGGGACAGGGATAGCCAAAAACATTCAGTACTTC. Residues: CASSQEGRTGTGIAKNIQYF.

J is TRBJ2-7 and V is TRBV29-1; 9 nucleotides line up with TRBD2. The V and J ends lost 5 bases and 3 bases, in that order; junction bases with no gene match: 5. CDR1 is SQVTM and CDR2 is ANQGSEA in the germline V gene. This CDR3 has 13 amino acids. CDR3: CSVRTSADYEQYF. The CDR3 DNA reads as TGCAGCGTTCGGACTAGCGCCGACTACGAGCAGTACTTC.

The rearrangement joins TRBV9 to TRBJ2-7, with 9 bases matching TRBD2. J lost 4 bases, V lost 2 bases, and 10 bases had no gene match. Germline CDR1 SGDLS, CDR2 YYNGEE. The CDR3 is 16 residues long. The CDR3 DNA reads TGTGCCAGCAGCGTCGGTGGCGGGGGGGCCGGTTACGAGCAGTACTTC. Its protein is CASSVGGGGAGYEQYF.

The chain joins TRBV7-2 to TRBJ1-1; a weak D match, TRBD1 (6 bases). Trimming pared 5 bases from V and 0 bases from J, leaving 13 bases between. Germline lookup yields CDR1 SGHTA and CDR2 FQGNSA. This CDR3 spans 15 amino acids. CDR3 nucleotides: TGTGCCAGCAGCCTTTGGACAGTTTTGAACACTGAAGCTTTCTTT. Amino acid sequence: CASSLWTVLNTEAFF.

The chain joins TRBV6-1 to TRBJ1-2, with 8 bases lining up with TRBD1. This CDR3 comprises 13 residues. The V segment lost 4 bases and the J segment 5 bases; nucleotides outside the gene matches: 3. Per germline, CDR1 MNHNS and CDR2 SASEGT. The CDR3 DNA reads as TGTGCCAGCAGTGCACAGGGGGAATATGGCTACACCTTC. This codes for CASSAQGEYGYTF.

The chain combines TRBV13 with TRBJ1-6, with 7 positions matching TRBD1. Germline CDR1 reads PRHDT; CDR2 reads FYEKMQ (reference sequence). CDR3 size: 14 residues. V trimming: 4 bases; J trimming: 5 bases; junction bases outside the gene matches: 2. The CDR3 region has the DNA TGTGCCAGCAGCTCAGACAGGGATAATTCACCCCTCCACTTT. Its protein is CASSSDRDNSPLHF. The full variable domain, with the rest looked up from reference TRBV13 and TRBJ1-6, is AAGVIQSPRHLIKEKRETATLKCYPIPRHDTVYWYQQGPGQDPQFLISFYEKMQSDKGSIPDRFSAQQFSDYHSELNMSSLELGDSALYFCASSSDRDNSPLHFGNGTRLTVT.

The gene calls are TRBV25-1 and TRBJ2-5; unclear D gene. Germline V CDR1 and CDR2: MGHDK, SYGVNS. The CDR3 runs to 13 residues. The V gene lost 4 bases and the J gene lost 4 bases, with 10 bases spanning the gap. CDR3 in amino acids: CASSGRLLETQYF. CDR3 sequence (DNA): TGTGCCAGCAGTGGGAGATTGTTAGAGACCCAGTACTTC.

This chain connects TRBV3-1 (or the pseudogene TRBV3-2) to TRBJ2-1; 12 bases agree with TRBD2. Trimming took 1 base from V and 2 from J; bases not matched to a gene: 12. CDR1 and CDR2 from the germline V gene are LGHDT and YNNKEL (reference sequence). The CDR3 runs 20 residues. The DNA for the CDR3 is TGTGCCAGCAGCCAAGTTACTAGCGGGGGGACTCCCTCCCCCTACAATGAGCAGTTCTTC. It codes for CASSQVTSGGTPSPYNEQFF.

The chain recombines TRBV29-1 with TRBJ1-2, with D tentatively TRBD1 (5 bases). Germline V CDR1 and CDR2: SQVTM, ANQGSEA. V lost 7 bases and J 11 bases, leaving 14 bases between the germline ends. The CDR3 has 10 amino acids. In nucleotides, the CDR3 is TGCAGCGCTGATGACAGTCCATACACCTTC. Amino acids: CSADDSPYTF.